Following are 26 T cell receptor beta chains from one sample sequenced in a study of T cells after yellow fever vaccination. TCRdb processed the 5' RACE reads anew with MiXCR; each CDR3 protein has one entry. Of 250,000 to 300,000 distinct CDR3 sequences in the sample, over 10% are singletons; the top ten hold 0.4% to 0.55%. The material sequenced was CD4+ T cells sorted from PBMCs, taken 45 days after the yellow fever booster vaccination. The receptors here all came from a man aged 30 to 39 who received the YFV17D yellow fever vaccine.

In this sample, this clonotype turned up a few times. This chain links TRBV20-1 with TRBJ2-3, with D maybe TRBD2 (7 bases). The V gene's germline CDR1 is DFQATT and CDR2 SNEGSKA (reference sequence). The CDR3 extends over 15 amino acids. Between the trimmed V and J ends, which lost 5 bases and 1 base, there was a span of 16 bases. The chain's CDR3 is CSAPGGGAGTDTQYF. The CDR3, as DNA: TGCAGTGCTCCCGGAGGGGGGGCCGGCACAGATACGCAGTATTTT.

This clonotype was observed a few times. V is TRBV24-1 and J is TRBJ2-2, with D possibly matching TRBD1 (6 bases). Trimming shortened V by 4 bases and J by 5 bases, and 7 bases separated the two germline ends. This CDR3 spans 13 amino acids. CDR1 KGHDR and CDR2 SFDVKD come from the germline V gene. CDR3 bases: TGTGCCACCAGTGACGGACAGACCGGGGAGCTGTTTTTT. Amino acids: CATSDGQTGELFF.

In regard to this clonotype: A much larger clone is a single base away; this may be a read error. The V gene is TRBV20-1, the J gene TRBJ2-3; 7 positions agree with TRBD2. Germline lookup yields CDR1 DFQATT and CDR2 SNEGSKA (reference sequence). The CDR3 has 16 residues. V trimming: 5 bases; J trimming: 8 bases; junction bases outside the gene matches: 19. The CDR3 DNA is TGCAGTGCTGAGGGAGAACTAGAGGGAGGGTTCGGTACGCAGTATTTT. Protein: CSAEGELEGGFGTQYF.

This clonotype was counted between two and nine times. The V call is TRBV3-1, the J call TRBJ1-1; D might be TRBD1 (5 bases). The CDR3 is made up of 11 amino acids. CDR1 is LGHDT and CDR2 is YNNKEL in the germline V gene (reference sequence). V dropped 6 bases and J dropped 3 bases, with 5 bases sitting between them. As DNA, the CDR3 is TGTGCCAGCAGGGGACACACTGAAGCTTTCTTT. Its translation: CASRGHTEAFF.

V gene TRBV20-1 combines with J gene TRBJ2-7; D is undetermined. The CDR3 runs to 14 residues. The V end was cut by 7 bases, the J end by 6 bases, with 22 bases between. CDR1 and CDR2 (germline): DFQATT, SNEGSKA (reference sequence). CDR3 DNA: TGCAGTGGCCAGTCAGCGTCCCGTTGGGGCGAGCAGTACTTC. This encodes CSGQSASRWGEQYF.

This chain connects TRBV25-1 to TRBJ1-2; D is unclear. Germline CDR1 MGHDK, CDR2 SYGVNS. V lost 2 bases and J 7 bases, leaving 14 bases between the germline ends. The CDR3 loop spans 14 amino acids. In DNA form, the CDR3 reads TGTGCCAGCAGTGAAGGTCAGCGGGTGAGTGGCTACACCTTC. Protein: CASSEGQRVSGYTF.

There are a few counts of this clonotype. The chain recombines TRBV29-1 with TRBJ1-5; possibly TRBD1 for D (6 bases). Per the germline V gene, CDR1 is SQVTM and CDR2 is ANQGSEA. The V end lost 2 bases, the J end lost 7 bases, and 12 bases lay between the germline ends. The length of the CDR3 is 13 residues. The CDR3 loop is CSVEKEGGQPQHF. The CDR3 region has the DNA TGCAGCGTTGAAAAGGAGGGGGGGCAGCCCCAGCATTTT.

V usage is TRBV20-1 and J usage is TRBJ2-7; a weak D match, TRBD2 (6 bases). V lost 6 bases and J 3 bases, leaving 15 bases between the germline ends. Germline CDR1 DFQATT, CDR2 SNEGSKA (reference sequence). This CDR3 has 13 amino acids. The CDR3 DNA reads TGCAGTGCCCGAACCGGGAGCAGCTACGAGCAGTACTTC. This gives the protein CSARTGSSYEQYF.

The table lists this clonotype with many counts. The chain carries TRBV6-2 or TRBV6-3 and TRBJ1-5, with TRBD1 matching 10 bases. J lost 6 bases, V lost 7 bases, and 9 bases had no gene match. The germline gives CDR1 MNHEY, CDR2 SVGEGT. There are 15 residues in the CDR3. The CDR3 DNA reads TGTGCCAGCACCAGGACGGGACAGGGGAGTCAGCCCCAGCATTTT. Translated, it gives CASTRTGQGSQPQHF.

The chain recombines TRBV20-1 with TRBJ1-3; D call uncertain. This CDR3 is 13 amino acids long. Germline CDR1 reads DFQATT; CDR2 reads SNEGSKA (reference sequence). V was cut by 0 bases and J by 4 bases, with 7 bases left in between. The CDR3 DNA follows: TGCAGTGCTAGAGATCCCAACGGAAACACCATATATTTT. Translation gives CSARDPNGNTIYF.

The table lists this clonotype with many counts. The genes are TRBV6-5 and TRBJ2-1; tentatively, D is TRBD2 (6 bases). This CDR3 is 15 amino acids long. V was pared by 0 bases and J by 8 bases, with 14 bases between. Germline loops: CDR1 MNHEY, CDR2 SVGAGI. The CDR3 DNA is TGTGCCAGCAGTTACTCCTGGGCCAGGAGGGATGAGCAGTTCTTC. It translates to CASSYSWARRDEQFF.

The sample holds a few counts of this clonotype. The gene calls are TRBV28 and TRBJ2-3, with D tentatively TRBD2 (6 bases). V was pared by 6 bases and J by 3 bases, with 16 bases between. This CDR3 has 15 residues. From germline, CDR1 is MDHEN and CDR2 SYDVKM. The CDR3 is CASRRRGGRTDTQYF. The CDR3 DNA reads as TGTGCCAGCAGACGGCGGGGCGGCAGGACAGATACGCAGTATTTT.

This clonotype has a handful of counts. This chain joins TRBV15 and TRBJ2-5; 8 nucleotides line up with TRBD1. The J segment lost 4 bases and the V segment lost 6 bases, leaving 4 bases of the junction unmatched. The germline V gene has CDR1 LNHNV and CDR2 YYDKDF (reference sequence). CDR3 length: 13 residues. CDR3 in amino acids: CATRTGVAETQYF. The CDR3, as DNA: TGTGCCACCAGGACAGGGGTCGCAGAGACCCAGTACTTC.

The rearrangement links TRBV20-1 to TRBJ2-1; TRBD2 matches at 9 bases. There are 12 residues in the CDR3. Trimming removed 5 bases from V and 10 bases from J; junction bases left unmatched: 6. Per the germline V gene, CDR1 is DFQATT and CDR2 is SNEGSKA (reference sequence). The CDR3, as DNA: TGCAGTGCTGGAGCGCTAGCGGGGGAGCAGTTCTTC. Protein product: CSAGALAGEQFF.

The chain has TRBV5-4 and TRBJ1-1; D possibly corresponds to TRBD1 (6 bases). The V end lost 4 bases, the J end lost 1 base, and 8 bases lay between the germline ends. Germline V gene data show CDR1 as SGHNT and CDR2 as YYREEE (reference sequence). This CDR3 has 13 residues. The CDR3 loop is CASSGRGNTEAFF. Here the CDR3 DNA reads TGTGCCAGCAGCGGCAGGGGGAACACTGAAGCTTTCTTT.

This clonotype was detected a few times. This chain connects TRBV6-1 to TRBJ1-2; TRBD1 aligns across 7 bases. Trimming cost V 5 bases and J 3 bases; bases outside gene matches: 3. Per the germline V gene, CDR1 is MNHNS and CDR2 is SASEGT. The CDR3 totals 13 residues. In DNA form, the CDR3 reads TGTGCCAGCAGTAGGGACAGCTACTATGGCTACACCTTC. Residues: CASSRDSYYGYTF.

The sample holds a few counts of this clonotype. The chain recombines TRBV7-2 with TRBJ2-5, with D possibly matching TRBD1 (5 bases). The CDR3 is 14 residues long. Trimming stripped 3 bases from V and 4 bases from J, with 12 bases between. The germline gives CDR1 SGHTA, CDR2 FQGNSA. The CDR3, as DNA: TGTGCCAGCAGCTTCGGGTCCAGGGTAGAGACCCAGTACTTC. Encoded protein: CASSFGSRVETQYF.

V usage is TRBV5-1 and J usage is TRBJ2-3; D ambiguous. The CDR3 spans 14 residues. Germline CDR1 SGHRS, CDR2 YFSETQ. Deletions cut 1 base from V and 2 bases from J, with 8 bases between. The CDR3 DNA reads TGCGCCAGCAGCTTGCAAGTAGCCACAGATACGCAGTATTTT. This translates into CASSLQVATDTQYF.

This clonotype was counted between two and nine times. The rearrangement joins TRBV5-1 to TRBJ2-7; D is ambiguous. V dropped 0 bases and J dropped 3 bases, with 10 bases sitting between them. Germline loops: CDR1 SGHRS, CDR2 YFSETQ. The CDR3 contains 14 residues. CDR3 nucleotides: TGCGCCAGCAGCTTGGGGTTGGAGATCTACGAGCAGTACTTC. It translates to CASSLGLEIYEQYF.

CDR3 sequence reads: CASSFNVAAVTGNTIYF. In nucleotides, the CDR3 is TGTGCCAGCAGCTTCAACGTTGCGGCAGTGACTGGAAACACCATATATTTT. The chain has TRBV5-5 and TRBJ1-3; no clear D gene. The CDR3 has 17 residues. Between the trimmed V and J ends, which lost 2 bases and 2 bases, there was a span of 17 bases. CDR1 and CDR2 from the germline V gene are SGHKS and YYEKEE (reference sequence).

This clonotype has at least ten counts. The chain couples TRBV5-1 to TRBJ2-5; a possible D gene is TRBD1 (6 bases). In germline, CDR1 is SGHRS, CDR2 YFSETQ. The length of the CDR3 is 13 residues. Trimming took 3 bases from V and 2 from J, leaving 8 bases between them. CDR3: CASSSTGQETQYF. The CDR3 nucleotides read TGCGCCAGCAGCTCGACAGGACAAGAGACCCAGTACTTC.

J is TRBJ2-1 and V is TRBV7-2, with D possibly matching TRBD1 (6 bases). Germline CDR1 and CDR2: SGHTA and FQGNSA. CDR3 size: 12 residues. Trimming removed 3 bases at V and 16 bases at J, with 16 bases between. The CDR3 loop is CASSLTWGPAFF. The DNA for the CDR3 is TGTGCCAGCAGCTTGACCTGGGGGCCCGCATTCTTC.

This clonotype has more than one count but fewer than ten. The chain couples TRBV6-2 or TRBV6-3 to TRBJ2-7, with TRBD1 matching over 7 bases. This CDR3 is 14 amino acids long. From germline, CDR1 is MNHEY and CDR2 SVGEGT. J lost 5 bases, V lost 5 bases, and 9 bases had no gene match. The chain's CDR3 is CASSPTGIRDEQYF. The CDR3 nucleotides read TGTGCCAGCAGTCCGACAGGGATCCGCGACGAGCAGTACTTC.

This clonotype was counted at least ten times. The chain couples TRBV6-5 to TRBJ2-3; D is unclear. This CDR3 comprises 12 residues. The V gene lost 6 bases and the J gene lost 4 bases, with 8 bases spanning the gap. CDR1 is MNHEY, CDR2 SVGAGI, per germline. This CDR3 reads CASSPRADTQYF. The CDR3 DNA is TGTGCCAGCAGCCCCCGGGCAGATACGCAGTATTTT.

V usage is TRBV11-2 and J usage is TRBJ1-2, with D possibly being TRBD1 (5 bases). This CDR3 contains 14 residues. Germline values: CDR1 SGHAT, CDR2 FQNNGV. The germline V and J ends were trimmed by 5 bases and 4 bases, with 14 bases remaining between them. The CDR3 is CASSPAGDFYGYTF. In nucleotides, the CDR3 is TGTGCCAGCAGCCCAGCGGGGGATTTCTATGGCTACACCTTC.

This clonotype was found a few times. The genes are TRBV19 and TRBJ2-5; possibly TRBD1 or TRBD2 for D (5 bases each). Germline CDR1 and CDR2: LNHDA and SQIVND (reference sequence). The CDR3 loop spans 15 amino acids. V was pared by 9 bases and J by 4 bases, with 21 bases between. CDR3 nucleotides: TGTGCCAGAGGGCGAGGAGCGCCTGGGGGAGAGACCCAGTACTTC. This encodes CARGRGAPGGETQYF.